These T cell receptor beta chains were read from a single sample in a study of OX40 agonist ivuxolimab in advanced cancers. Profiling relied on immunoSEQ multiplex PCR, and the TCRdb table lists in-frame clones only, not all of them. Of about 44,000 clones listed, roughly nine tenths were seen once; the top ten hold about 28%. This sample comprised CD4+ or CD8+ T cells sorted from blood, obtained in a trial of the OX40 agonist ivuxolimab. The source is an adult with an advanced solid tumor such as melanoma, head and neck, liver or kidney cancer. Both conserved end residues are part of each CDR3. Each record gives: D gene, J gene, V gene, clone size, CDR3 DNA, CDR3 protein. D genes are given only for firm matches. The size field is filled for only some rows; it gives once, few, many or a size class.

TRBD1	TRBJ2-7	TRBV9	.	TGTGCCAGCAGCGGAACTCGACAGGGGAGAATCGACGAGCAGTACTTC	CASSGTRQGRIDEQYF
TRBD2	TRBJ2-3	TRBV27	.	TGTGCCAGCAGTCCCCTAGCGGGAGGGCCGATTAAAGATACGCAGTATTTT	CASSPLAGGPIKDTQYF
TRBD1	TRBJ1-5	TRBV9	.	TGTGCCAGCAGCGTAGAGGGGACAGGGGATCAGCCCCAGCATTTT	CASSVEGTGDQPQHF
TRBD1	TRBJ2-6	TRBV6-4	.	TGTGCCAGCAGTGGCAGGGACAGCCATTCTGGGGCCAACGTCCTGACTTTC	CASSGRDSHSGANVLTF
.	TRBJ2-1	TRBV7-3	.	TGTGCCAGCAGCTTAAGCCTTGGCCTTAATGAGCAGTTCTTC	CASSLSLGLNEQFF
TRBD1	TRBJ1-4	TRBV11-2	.	TGTGCCAGCAGACCGACAGGGGCTAATGAAAAACTGTTTTTT	CASRPTGANEKLFF
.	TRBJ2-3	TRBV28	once	TGTGCCAGCAACCCCACAGGACAGTTACGGGATACGCAGTATTTT	CASNPTGQLRDTQYF
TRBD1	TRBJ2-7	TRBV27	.	TGTGCCAGCAGTACTACAGGGGGTGGCTACGAGCAGTACTTC	CASSTTGGGYEQYF
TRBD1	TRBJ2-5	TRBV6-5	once	TGTGCCAGCAGTTACGCCTGGACAGGGACCCAAGAGACCCAGTACTTC	CASSYAWTGTQETQYF
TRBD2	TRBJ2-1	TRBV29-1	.	TGCAGCGTTGAAGATCCAAAGACTAGCGGGATTTACAATGAGCAGTTCTTC	CSVEDPKTSGIYNEQFF
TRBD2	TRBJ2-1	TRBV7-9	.	TGTGCCAGCAGCCTTCCTGCTAGCGGGAGTCTTGATGAGCAGTTCTTC	CASSLPASGSLDEQFF
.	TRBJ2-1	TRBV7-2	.	TGTGCCAGCAGCTTTGCTAGCAGAAGGGATGAGCAGTTCTTC	CASSFASRRDEQFF
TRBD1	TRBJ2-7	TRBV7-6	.	TGTGCCAGCAGCTTAACAGGGGGCGAGCAGTACTTC	CASSLTGGEQYF
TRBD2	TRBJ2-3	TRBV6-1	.	TGTGCCAGCCAAGGGGCGGGAGGGCTTGGAGATACGCAGTATTTT	CASQGAGGLGDTQYF
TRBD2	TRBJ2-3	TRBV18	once	TGTGCCAGCTCACCGCGGGGACTAGCTGCAGATACGCAGTATTTT	CASSPRGLAADTQYF
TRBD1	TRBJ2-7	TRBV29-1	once	TGCAGCGCCTGGACAGGGGTCGGAGAGCAGTACTTC	CSAWTGVGEQYF
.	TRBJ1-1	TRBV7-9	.	TGTGCCAGCACCGAGGACCCTGAAGCTTTCTTT	CASTEDPEAFF
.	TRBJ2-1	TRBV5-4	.	TGTGCCAGCGGACGGTTGAGCTCCTACAATGAGCAGTTCTTC	CASGRLSSYNEQFF
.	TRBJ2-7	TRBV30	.	TGTGCCTGGAGCGATTGGGGGACCCGCGAGCAGTACTTC	CAWSDWGTREQYF
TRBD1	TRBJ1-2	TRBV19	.	TGTGCCAGTAGTAAGTCCGGGACAGTCTATGGCTACACCTTC	CASSKSGTVYGYTF
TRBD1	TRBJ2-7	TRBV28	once	TGTGCCAGCACTTTCCCGGGACAGGGTTACGAGCAGTACTTC	CASTFPGQGYEQYF
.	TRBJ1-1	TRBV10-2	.	TGCGCCAGCAATGGGCTAGGCGGCGGGACTGAAGCTTTCTTT	CASNGLGGGTEAFF
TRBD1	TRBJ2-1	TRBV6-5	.	TGTGCCAGCAGCGGGACAGGGGGGGGTCTTGAGCAGTTCTTC	CASSGTGGGLEQFF
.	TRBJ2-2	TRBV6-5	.	TGTGCCATCGAAAGTAGGTGGTTGGCCGGGGAGCTGTTTTTT	CAIESRWLAGELFF
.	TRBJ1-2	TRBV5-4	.	TGTGCCAGCAGCTTGGGAATTAGTGCAGGGAACTATGGCTACACCTTC	CASSLGISAGNYGYTF
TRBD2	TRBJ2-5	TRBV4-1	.	TGCGCCAGCAGCCAAGGGGGGACTATTCAAGAGACCCAGTACTTC	CASSQGGTIQETQYF
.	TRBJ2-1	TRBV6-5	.	TGTGCCAGCAGTACCGACTTGAGTAATGAGCAGTTCTTC	CASSTDLSNEQFF
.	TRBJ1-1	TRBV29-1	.	TGCAGCGTGGGACTACGACAGCTGAACACTGAAGCTTTCTTT	CSVGLRQLNTEAFF
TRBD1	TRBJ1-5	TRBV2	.	TGTGCCAGCAGTGGACAGGGATATCAGCCCCAGCATTTT	CASSGQGYQPQHF